This entry lists 2 T cell receptor beta chains sequenced from one sample in a study of blood T cells in healthy people across ages. A J-beta primer mix and a sample-barcoded 5' primer were used in a second PCR of roughly 6 to 11 cycles. MiXCR was run by TCRdb on the 5' RACE reads, yielding one entry per CDR3 protein. The sample has 1,300,000 or so distinct CDR3 sequences, almost 60% seen once. Sequencing was done on a sample of blood. The receptors shown here come from a man aged 18-30 years in good health.

The table lists this clonotype with a few counts. J is TRBJ2-6 and V is TRBV2, with D perhaps TRBD2 (5 bases). CDR1 is SNHLY and CDR2 is FYNNEI in the germline V gene. The CDR3 sequence is 16 residues long. Trimming shortened V by 4 bases and J by 4 bases, and 14 bases separated the two germline ends. CDR3 region: CASSGTERRGANVLTF. The CDR3 DNA follows: TGTGCCAGCAGTGGAACAGAACGGAGGGGGGCCAACGTCCTGACTTTC. The whole variable domain, filled in from reference TRBV2 and TRBJ2-6, reads EPEVTQTPSHQVTQMGQEVILRCVPISNHLYFYWYRQILGQKVEFLVSFYNNEISEKSEIFDDQFSVERPDGSNFTLKIRSTKLEDSAMYFCASSGTERRGANVLTFGAGSRLTVL.

The V and J genes are TRBV29-1 and TRBJ2-3; D not certain. CDR1 is SQVTM and CDR2 is ANQGSEA in the germline V gene. Deletions cut 6 bases from V and 2 bases from J, with 15 bases between. The CDR3 runs 14 residues. The CDR3: CSVPSAELTDTQYF. The CDR3 nucleotides read TGCAGCGTCCCCTCGGCAGAGCTCACAGATACGCAGTATTTT.